One sample yielded the 30 T cell receptor beta chains listed below, sequenced in a study of blood T cell repertoires in COVID-19. Only in-frame clones appear in the TCRdb table, and some are missing; sequencing was by immunoSEQ multiplex PCR. Of tens of thousands of clones listed, about 91% are singletons. Source material: peripheral blood. These TCRs come from a woman aged 80 or over with acute or convalescent COVID-19.

The rearrangement links TRBV10-3 to TRBJ1-5, with a tentative D call TRBD1 (6 bases). The CDR3 has 15 amino acids. V was clipped by 7 bases and J by 0 bases, with 13 bases between them. CDR1 and CDR2 from the germline V gene are ENHRY and SYGVKD. In DNA form, the CDR3 reads TGTGCCATCAAGGACAGCGGGGCTAGCAATCAGCCCCAGCATTTT. Translation gives CAIKDSGASNQPQHF.

This chain uses TRBV19 with TRBJ1-5, with 9 bases fitting TRBD1. The CDR3 spans 15 residues. Trimming removed 7 bases from V and 6 bases from J; junction bases left unmatched: 10. Germline assignment: CDR1 LNHDA and CDR2 SQIVND (reference sequence). The CDR3 DNA sequence: TGTGCCAGTACCTCTCTCGGGACAGGGAGTCAGCCCCAGCATTTT. This sequence encodes CASTSLGTGSQPQHF.

The chain combines TRBV7-9 with TRBJ1-1, with a weak D call TRBD1 (5 bases). Germline CDR1 SEHNR, CDR2 FQNEAQ (reference sequence). The CDR3 spans 15 residues. V gave up 0 bases and J gave up 1 base, with 9 bases separating them. The CDR3 here is CASSLAPGGNTEAFF. The CDR3 DNA follows: TGTGCCAGCAGCTTAGCCCCCGGGGGGAACACTGAAGCTTTCTTT.

This chain connects TRBV20-1 to TRBJ1-6; D call uncertain. Between the trimmed V and J ends, which lost 3 bases and 5 bases, there was a span of 14 bases. CDR3 length: 15 residues. CDR1 is DFQATT, CDR2 SNEGSKA, per germline (reference sequence). In nucleotides, the CDR3 is TGCAGTGCTAGTAATCTGGGCCGCGATAATTCACCCCTCCACTTT. It specifies CSASNLGRDNSPLHF.

This chain uses TRBV4-1 with TRBJ2-1, with TRBD1 as a possible D gene (6 bases). This CDR3 is built from 16 residues. Trimming took 4 bases from V and 7 from J, leaving 20 bases between them. Germline CDR1 MGHRA, CDR2 YSYEKL. CDR3 DNA sequence: TGCGCCAGCAGCCCGGGGTGGGGGCACGATGGTAATGAGCAGTTCTTC. Protein product: CASSPGWGHDGNEQFF.

V gene TRBV7-2 combines with J gene TRBJ1-3; TRBD1 matches at 8 bases. The V gene's germline CDR1 is SGHTA and CDR2 FQGNSA. The CDR3 contains 16 residues. The V segment lost 2 bases and the J segment 3 bases; nucleotides outside the gene matches: 6. CDR3 in DNA: TGTGCCAGCAGCTTATTTCAGGGGGCGGTTGGAAACACCATATATTTT. Its translation: CASSLFQGAVGNTIYF.

J is TRBJ2-2 and V is TRBV9, with D possibly matching TRBD2 (6 bases). Deletions cut 5 bases from V and 2 bases from J, with 10 bases between. The germline V gene has CDR1 SGDLS and CDR2 YYNGEE. CDR3 size: 14 residues. CDR3 sequence: CASRLDYNTGELFF. CDR3 sequence (DNA): TGTGCCAGCAGACTGGACTACAACACCGGGGAGCTGTTTTTT. Filled out from reference TRBV9 and TRBJ2-2, the complete variable domain reads DSGVTQTPKHLITATGQRVTLRCSPRSGDLSVYWYQQSLDQGLQFLIQYYNGEERAKGNILERFSAQQFPDLHSELNLSSLELGDSALYFCASRLDYNTGELFFGEGSRLTVL.

The chain joins TRBV19 to TRBJ2-1, with 9 bases that match TRBD2. After removal of 0 bases from V and 10 bases from J, the junction contained 10 bases not matched to a gene. The germline V gene has CDR1 LNHDA and CDR2 SQIVND (reference sequence). This CDR3 is 16 amino acids long. The CDR3 region is CASSIENGRGGQEQFF. The DNA for the CDR3 is TGTGCCAGTAGTATAGAGAACGGGCGGGGGGGCCAAGAGCAGTTCTTC. The full variable domain, its missing parts supplied by reference TRBV19 and TRBJ2-1, is DGGITQSPKYLFRKEGQNVTLSCEQNLNHDAMYWYRQDPGQGLRLIYYSQIVNDFQKGDIAEGYSVSREKKESFPLTVTSAQKNPTAFYLCASSIENGRGGQEQFFGPGTRLTVL.

V is TRBV4-3 and J is TRBJ1-2; weak D call: TRBD1 (6 bases). Per the germline V gene, CDR1 is LGHNA and CDR2 is YSLEER. V was clipped by 2 bases and J by 8 bases, with 12 bases between them. This CDR3 spans 13 amino acids. The CDR3 loop reads CASSQITGSGYTF. The CDR3 coding sequence is TGCGCCAGCAGCCAAATTACAGGGTCCGGCTACACCTTC.

V usage is TRBV5-5 and J usage is TRBJ1-4, with TRBD1 identical over 8 bases. V lost 0 bases, J lost 10 bases, and 8 bases stayed unmatched. The CDR3 totals 15 residues. Germline CDR1 reads SGHKS; CDR2 reads YYEKEE (reference sequence). This chain's CDR3 is CASSLAAGGSRKLFF. The CDR3 region has the DNA TGTGCCAGCAGCTTGGCGGCAGGGGGCTCGAGAAAACTGTTTTTT.

The chain recombines TRBV4-1 with TRBJ1-3; perhaps TRBD1 as D (6 bases). The length of the CDR3 is 16 residues. V was shortened by 8 bases and J by 0 bases, with 17 bases between the two germline ends. The germline V gene has CDR1 MGHRA and CDR2 YSYEKL. CDR3 in amino acids: CASSFTGGRSGNTIYF. DNA for the CDR3: TGCGCCAGCTCCTTCACGGGGGGCCGCTCTGGAAACACCATATATTTT.

V gene TRBV3-1 (or the pseudogene TRBV3-2) combines with J gene TRBJ1-2; D gene ambiguous. V lost 4 bases, J lost 8 bases, and 14 bases lay in between. Germline values: CDR1 LGHDT, CDR2 YNNKEL (reference sequence). This CDR3 spans 13 amino acids. CDR3 coding DNA: TGTGCCAGCAGCCTGGAGGGCCGGGGAGGCTACACCTTC. Its protein product is CASSLEGRGGYTF.

The chain recombines TRBV27 with TRBJ1-1, with D possibly being TRBD1 (5 bases). The germline CDR1 and CDR2 sequences are MNHEY and SMNVEV (reference sequence). This CDR3 contains 13 residues. V was clipped by 8 bases and J by 0 bases, with 10 bases between them. DNA for the CDR3: TGTGCCAGCCGCGGGGCTATGAACACTGAAGCTTTCTTT. Protein product: CASRGAMNTEAFF.

The rearrangement uses TRBV18 and TRBJ1-1; 7 nucleotides match TRBD1. The CDR3 is made up of 17 amino acids. The V segment lost 2 bases and the J segment 2 bases; nucleotides outside the gene matches: 11. The V gene's germline CDR1 is KGHSH and CDR2 LQKENI. In DNA, the CDR3 is TGTGCCAGCTCACCATCGGGACAGAAAGATCCAAACACTGAAGCTTTCTTT. Translating it yields CASSPSGQKDPNTEAFF.

This rearrangement joins TRBV14 to TRBJ2-4; 10 bases match TRBD1. The CDR3 is made up of 15 amino acids. V lost 3 bases to trimming and J lost 5 bases; unmatched junction nucleotides: 4. Per the germline V gene, CDR1 is SGHDN and CDR2 is FVKESK. The CDR3 sequence: CASSHLGQGENIQYF. The CDR3 DNA sequence: TGTGCCAGCAGCCACCTAGGACAGGGGGAAAACATTCAGTACTTC.

The chain links TRBV5-1 to TRBJ1-2, with D possibly being TRBD1 (6 bases). The CDR3 is made up of 15 amino acids. V lost 0 bases and J 6 bases, leaving 15 bases between the germline ends. Germline loops: CDR1 SGHRS, CDR2 YFSETQ. CDR3 in amino acids: CASSLVAGEMDGYTF. The CDR3 bases are TGCGCCAGCAGCTTGGTGGCAGGGGAAATGGATGGCTACACCTTC.

The J gene is TRBJ2-1, the V gene TRBV6-1, with 10 bases identical to TRBD2. Looked up from germline, CDR1 is MNHNS and CDR2 is SASEGT. V was clipped by 2 bases and J by 3 bases; unmatched bases: 4. The CDR3 loop spans 16 amino acids. The CDR3 sequence is CASSESLAGVYNEQFF. The CDR3 nucleotides read TGTGCCAGCAGTGAATCCCTAGCGGGGGTCTACAATGAGCAGTTCTTC.

The chain has TRBV6-1 and TRBJ1-1; the D is unclear. The germline CDR1 and CDR2 sequences are MNHNS and SASEGT. The CDR3 length is 15 residues. Trimming took 3 bases from V and 1 from J, leaving 12 bases between them. In DNA, the CDR3 is TGTGCCAGCAGTGACATGGGCACCGGGAACACTGAAGCTTTCTTT. Encoded protein: CASSDMGTGNTEAFF.

The chain joins TRBV2 to TRBJ1-3; no reliable D call. Trimming removed 6 bases at V and 3 bases at J, with 12 bases between. The CDR3 spans 14 residues. Germline V CDR1 and CDR2: SNHLY, FYNNEI. Here the CDR3 reads CASRPPRRGNTIYF. CDR3 sequence (DNA): TGTGCCAGCAGGCCCCCGAGGCGTGGAAACACCATATATTTT.

V usage is TRBV19 and J usage is TRBJ2-5, with 8 nucleotides matching TRBD1. This CDR3 comprises 15 residues. The trim removed 1 base at V and 0 bases at J, leaving 1 base unmatched. Germline V gene sequence: CDR1 LNHDA, CDR2 SQIVND (reference sequence). CDR3 DNA: TGTGCCAGTAGTATAGGGACAGGGAACCAAGAGACCCAGTACTTC. It translates to CASSIGTGNQETQYF.

This chain joins TRBV5-1 and TRBJ2-2; 13 bases match TRBD2. Trimming removed 8 bases from V and 3 bases from J; junction bases left unmatched: 10. In germline, CDR1 is SGHRS, CDR2 YFSETQ. The CDR3 spans 17 residues. CDR3 sequence reads: CASTGLAGAMDTGELFF. CDR3 sequence (DNA): TGCGCCAGTACAGGACTAGCGGGAGCGATGGACACCGGGGAGCTGTTTTTT.

The table lists this clone with a few counts. This sequence joins TRBV12-5 and TRBJ1-2, with D unresolved. CDR1 LGHNT and CDR2 FRNRAP come from the germline V gene. V dropped 3 bases and J dropped 2 bases, with 13 bases sitting between them. The CDR3 is 15 residues long. This CDR3 reads CASGFRSEVNYGYTF. In DNA, the CDR3 is TGTGCTAGTGGTTTCCGGTCAGAGGTCAACTATGGCTACACCTTC.

This clone was detected only a few times. The CDR3 sequence is CASSPDGTSTGELFF. CDR3 nucleotide sequence: TGCGCCAGCAGTCCTGACGGGACAAGCACCGGGGAGCTGTTTTTT. J is TRBJ2-2 and V is TRBV5-1; maybe TRBD1 (6 bases). Trimming cost V 5 bases and J 4 bases, with 15 bases left between them. CDR3 length equals 15 residues. Per the germline V gene, CDR1 is SGHRS and CDR2 is YFSETQ.

The chain combines TRBV21-1 with TRBJ2-1; the table's D call TRBD2 went unverified against the DNA. TRBV21-1 is noted as a pseudogene. The CDR3 runs 18 residues. The CDR3 spells CASSSRTSGGLAYNEQFF. The CDR3 DNA reads as TGTGCCAGCAGCTCCAGGACTAGCGGGGGCCTTGCCTACAATGAGCAGTTCTTC.

The chain is built from TRBV5-1 and TRBJ2-5; the match to TRBD1 covers 9 bases. Germline V gene lookup returns CDR1 SGHRS and CDR2 YFSETQ. J gave up 4 bases and V 0 bases, and 4 bases lay outside the gene matches. The CDR3 sequence is 15 residues long. The CDR3 DNA is TGCGCCAGCAGCTTGGTAGGGACAGGGCCAGAGACCCAGTACTTC. Encoded protein: CASSLVGTGPETQYF.

The chain is built from TRBV6-2 or TRBV6-3 and TRBJ2-5, with 12 bases that match TRBD2. The germline gives CDR1 MNHEY, CDR2 SVGEGT. The CDR3 spans 17 residues. V dropped 0 bases and J dropped 5; count of bases not matched to a gene: 7. CDR3 DNA: TGTGCCAGCAGTTACTCACTAGCGGGGGGCCCTCCTGAGACCCAGTACTTC. Protein sequence: CASSYSLAGGPPETQYF.

The genes are TRBV4-3 and TRBJ1-2; D is unclear. The CDR3 runs to 15 residues. Trimming took 0 bases from V and 5 from J, leaving 13 bases between them. In germline, CDR1 is LGHNA, CDR2 YSLEER. In DNA, the CDR3 is TGCGCCAGCAGCCAAGAATATGGAGGAGGGTATGGCTACACCTTC. It is translated as CASSQEYGGGYGYTF.

J is TRBJ2-2 and V is TRBV5-4; the D gene is possibly TRBD1 (7 bases). Germline V gives CDR1 SGHNT, CDR2 YYREEE (reference sequence). The V and J ends lost 3 bases and 3 bases respectively, with 12 bases between them. The CDR3 runs to 15 residues. The CDR3 DNA is TGTGCCAGCAGCTCCACAGGGGACTACACCGGGGAGCTGTTTTTT. Translated, it gives CASSSTGDYTGELFF.

This rearrangement joins TRBV4-3 to TRBJ2-3; 10 bases line up with TRBD2. The CDR3 runs to 18 residues. V trimming: 0 bases; J trimming: 5 bases; junction bases outside the gene matches: 11. Germline CDR1 reads LGHNA; CDR2 reads YSLEER. The CDR3 spells CASSQDRGLARPGDTQYF. The CDR3 region has the DNA TGCGCCAGCAGCCAAGATCGGGGACTAGCGCGCCCGGGAGATACGCAGTATTTT.

This clone has a single count. The V and J genes are TRBV5-1 and TRBJ2-7, with TRBD1 identical over 9 bases. This CDR3 comprises 13 residues. The J segment lost 6 bases and the V segment lost 3 bases, leaving 4 bases of the junction unmatched. CDR1 is SGHRS and CDR2 is YFSETQ in the germline V gene. The CDR3 bases are TGCGCCAGCAGCTCGGACAGGGGACGCGAGCAGTACTTC. The encoded protein is CASSSDRGREQYF.